This TCR beta chain was sequenced during a study of identical twins. Findings and limits, study-wide: Analyses of zero insertions could, in part, be confounded by invariant MAIT and iNKT cells. A cross-sectional statistical analysis, not follow-up of the same donors, supported the conclusions.

This clonotype appeared many times. What it binds is not known. TCRdb reanalysed the 5' RACE reads using MiXCR and keeps one entry per CDR3 protein. Of about 500,000 distinct CDR3 sequences in the sample, 14% were seen once. The germline V gene has CDR1 DFQATT and CDR2 SNEGSKA (reference sequence). The CDR3 contains 15 residues. V was clipped by 1 base and J by 8 bases; unmatched bases: 10. This same sample was also part of a study on yellow fever vaccine responses in identical twins. This second report adds: Convergence reportedly seemed to mark part of the twins' vaccine T cell response, with personalization marking the rest.

The V and J genes are TRBV20-1 and TRBJ2-4; TRBD1 agrees at 8 bases. This receptor was identified in a woman under 30 in good health. Material for sequencing was CD4+ T cells sorted from blood. CDR3 residues: CSARVQGAPGYIQYF. The DNA of the CDR3 is TGCAGTGCTAGAGTCCAGGGGGCGCCGGGTTACATTCAGTACTTC.